This is a list of T cell receptor beta chains from one sample in a study of breast tumors, draining lymph nodes, adjacent tissues. MiXCR was run by TCRdb on the multiplex PCR reads, yielding one entry per CDR3 protein. This sample has some 200,000 distinct CDR3 sequences, with approximately 31% found just once. Sequencing was carried out using axillary lymph node tissue. Every receptor here comes from a female donor with breast cancer. Some clones in this sample may be carry-over from other donors' samples. The CDR3 runs from the conserved cysteine through the conserved F or W. D genes are given only for firm matches. Where a row states a size, it is once, few, many or the class of an expanded clone; other rows omit it.

CDR3 length	clone size	V gene	J gene	D gene	CDR3 protein	CDR3 DNA
18	many	TRBV6-6	TRBJ2-5	TRBD2	CASNLLGGGSGLRETQYF	TGTGCCAGCAATCTGCTGGGTGGCGGGAGCGGACTCCGAGAGACCCAGTACTTC
14	many	TRBV28	TRBJ2-7	NA	CASRAGGRTYEQYF	TGTGCCAGCAGGGCAGGAGGAAGAACCTACGAGCAGTACTTC
19	NA	TRBV7-9	TRBJ2-1	NA	CASSIYLCSVGGAYNEQFF	NA
15	NA	TRBV7-4	TRBJ1-1	TRBD1	CASSLATGPNTEAFF	TGTGCCAGCAGCCTAGCGACAGGGCCGAACACTGAAGCTTTCTTT
15	medium-sized	TRBV7-8	TRBJ1-6	NA	CASSLTTPVNSPLHF	TGTGCCAGCAGCTTAACGACCCCGGTCAATTCACCCCTCCACTTT
15	NA	TRBV6-5	TRBJ2-5	NA	CASSHSGSLRETQYF	TGTGCCAGCAGTCACTCCGGGTCCTTAAGGGAGACCCAGTACTTC
14	many	TRBV19	TRBJ2-7	TRBD2	CASSIGGGSYEQYF	TGTGCCAGTAGTATTGGCGGGGGCTCCTACGAGCAGTACTTC
19	many	TRBV2	TRBJ1-5	NA	CASSEAGGGWRNLRQPQHF	TGTGCCAGCAGTGAAGCAGGGGGGGGATGGAGGAACCTACGGCAGCCCCAGCATTTT
15	many	TRBV5-1	TRBJ2-5	TRBD2	CASSFGGGEGETQYF	TGCGCCAGCAGCTTTGGGGGGGGGGAAGGAGAGACCCAGTACTTC
15	NA	TRBV20-1	TRBJ2-3	NA	CSARVLSGNQDTQYF	TGCAGTGCTAGAGTTTTGAGTGGCAATCAGGATACGCAGTATTTT
16	many	TRBV2	TRBJ1-5	NA	CASRPPPGNSNQPQHF	TGTGCCAGCAGGCCCCCCCCCGGTAATAGCAATCAGCCCCAGCATTTT
13	many	TRBV5-1	TRBJ2-7	NA	CASSLGGINEQYF	TGCGCCAGCAGCTTGGGAGGGATAAACGAGCAGTACTTC
12	NA	TRBV6-5	TRBJ1-2	NA	CASRGRLYGYTF	TGTGCCAGCCGAGGACGCCTTTATGGCTACACCTTC
14	many	TRBV6-6	TRBJ2-7	NA	CASIGGGSSYEQYF	TGTGCCAGCATAGGGGGAGGCAGCTCCTACGAGCAGTACTTC
14	NA	TRBV20-1	TRBJ2-6	TRBD2	CSAPSSGGANVLTF	TGCAGTGCTCCCTCTAGCGGGGGGGCCAACGTCCTGACTTTC
17	NA	TRBV7-2	TRBJ2-2	NA	CASSSNRGAANTGELFF	TGTGCCAGCAGCTCGAATAGGGGGGCCGCGAACACCGGGGAGCTGTTTTTT
16	many	TRBV4-2	TRBJ1-2	NA	CASSQDPLGGFYGYTF	TGTGCCAGCAGCCAAGATCCGCTCGGGGGATTCTATGGCTACACCTTC
11	once	TRBV3-1	TRBJ2-7	NA	CASSLAHEQYF	TGTGCCAGCAGTCTCGCGCACGAGCAGTACTTC
13	NA	TRBV7-2	TRBJ2-3	NA	CASSLDHRGTQYF	TGTGCCAGCAGCTTAGACCACCGGGGTACGCAGTATTTT
13	many	TRBV5-1	TRBJ2-3	NA	CASGGTSTDTQYF	TGCGCCAGCGGAGGGACTAGCACAGATACGCAGTATTTT
19	many	TRBV11-1	TRBJ1-4	TRBD1	CASSQSGGQGTSTNEKLFF	TGTGCCAGCAGCCAATCTGGGGGACAGGGGACTTCAACTAATGAAAAACTGTTTTTT
13	many	TRBV6-6	TRBJ1-5	NA	CASSYLGDQPQHF	TGTGCCAGCAGTTACTTGGGGGATCAGCCCCAGCATTTT
15	NA	TRBV6-1	TRBJ1-6	NA	CASGHSGREGPPLHF	TGTGCCAGCGGTCACTCTGGCAGGGAGGGTCCACCCCTCCACTTT
12	many	TRBV20-1	TRBJ2-3	NA	CRAWGGTDTQYF	TGCAGAGCTTGGGGGGGCACAGATACGCAGTATTTT
14	many	TRBV5-1	TRBJ2-3	NA	CASSLVGHTDTQYF	TGCGCCAGCAGCTTGGTAGGCCACACAGATACGCAGTATTTT
15	once	TRBV2	TRBJ2-5	TRBD2	CASSSSGEPQETQYF	TGTGCCAGCAGTTCTAGCGGGGAACCGCAAGAGACCCAGTACTTC
13	many	TRBV24-1	TRBJ2-3	NA	CATSDSPRDTQYF	TGTGCCACCAGTGATTCACCTCGAGATACGCAGTATTTT
16	many	TRBV20-1	TRBJ2-5	NA	CSARGRPRGVGETQYF	TGCAGTGCTAGGGGTAGGCCTCGAGGGGTCGGAGAGACCCAGTACTTC
11	many	TRBV11-1	TRBJ2-3	NA	CASSSLDTQYF	TGTGCCAGCAGCTCTCTGGATACGCAGTATTTT
13	many	TRBV7-9	TRBJ2-2	NA	CASSSQGPGELFF	TGTGCCAGCAGCTCACAGGGCCCCGGGGAGCTGTTTTTT
17	few	TRBV6-5	TRBJ2-1	NA	CASSYRVWNSITSEQFF	TGTGCCAGCAGTTACCGGGTTTGGAATAGTATTACTTCTGAGCAGTTCTTC
15	NA	TRBV2	TRBJ1-6	NA	CASSEESSYNSPLHF	TGTGCCAGCAGTGAGGAGAGCTCCTATAATTCACCCCTCCACTTT
14	NA	TRBV12-3/TRBV12-4	TRBJ2-7	TRBD1	CASSRDRGTYEQYF	TGTGCCAGCAGCAGGGACAGGGGTACGTACGAGCAGTACTTC
15	many	TRBV12-3/TRBV12-4	TRBJ2-3	TRBD2	CASATRGARTDTQYF	TGTGCCAGCGCTACGCGGGGGGCCCGCACAGATACGCAGTATTTT
15	NA	TRBV7-6	TRBJ1-2	NA	CASSFAGRANYGYPF	TGTGCCAGCAGCTTTGCAGGGCGAGCTAACTATGGCTACCCCTTC
13	NA	TRBV11-2	TRBJ2-5	NA	CASTQTGGATQYF	TGTGCCAGCACGCAAACTGGAGGGGCGACCCAGTACTTC
14	many	TRBV6-1	TRBJ1-5	NA	CASSEGGTRGPQHF	TGTGCCAGCAGTGAAGGTGGGACAAGAGGGCCCCAGCATTTT
11	many	TRBV20-1	TRBJ2-7	NA	CSAGNSGEQYF	TGCAGTGCTGGAAACTCGGGGGAGCAGTACTTC
19	many	TRBV7-9	TRBJ2-1	TRBD2	CASSFRSQRGGPRGNEQFF	TGTGCCAGCAGCTTCAGGTCCCAGCGGGGGGGTCCTCGTGGGAATGAGCAGTTCTTC
17	NA	TRBV9	TRBJ2-5	NA	CASSVEWGRGPQETQYF	TGTGCCAGCAGCGTAGAGTGGGGTCGCGGGCCCCAAGAGACCCAGTACTTC
13	many	TRBV9	TRBJ2-3	NA	CASSVVAQDTQYF	TGTGCCAGCAGCGTTGTAGCCCAAGATACGCAGTATTTT
14	NA	TRBV2	TRBJ2-5	TRBD1	CASQQGDNQETQYF	TGTGCCAGTCAACAGGGGGACAACCAAGAGACCCAGTACTTC
15	many	TRBV12-3/TRBV12-4	TRBJ2-4	NA	CASSPIPGAWDIQYF	TGTGCCAGCAGTCCTATTCCGGGGGCATGGGACATTCAGTACTTC
14	many	TRBV12-3/TRBV12-4	TRBJ1-6	NA	CASSRNWGTSPLHF	TGTGCCAGCAGTCGTAATTGGGGGACTTCACCCCTCCACTTT
13	many	TRBV7-9	TRBJ1-3	NA	CASKGFSGNTIYF	TGTGCCAGCAAGGGATTCTCTGGAAACACCATATATTTT
15	many	TRBV5-6	TRBJ2-4	NA	CASSGIQAAKNIQYF	TGTGCCAGCAGCGGGATACAGGCGGCCAAAAACATTCAGTACTTC
12	many	TRBV29-1	TRBJ2-5	NA	CSVVGAQETQYF	TGCAGCGTTGTAGGGGCCCAAGAGACCCAGTACTTC
14	few	TRBV6-2/TRBV6-3	TRBJ2-7	TRBD1	CASSHSNQGAEQYF	TGTGCCAGCAGTCACTCGAACCAGGGGGCCGAGCAGTACTTC
14	many	TRBV7-3	TRBJ2-1	TRBD1	CASSSGQGVAEQFF	TGTGCCAGCAGCTCCGGACAGGGGGTCGCTGAGCAGTTCTTC
16	many	TRBV7-9	TRBJ2-2	TRBD2	CASSPRGGRNTGELFF	TGTGCCAGCAGCCCGCGTGGCGGGAGGAACACCGGGGAGCTGTTTTTT
13	many	TRBV18	TRBJ1-4	NA	CASSRRENEKLFF	TGTGCCAGCTCACGCAGGGAAAATGAAAAACTGTTTTTT
15	many	TRBV7-3	TRBJ2-1	NA	CASSLSQGTYNEQFF	TGTGCCAGCAGCTTATCCCAGGGAACCTACAATGAGCAGTTCTTC
13	NA	TRBV20-1	TRBJ2-5	TRBD1	CSANGQGRETQYF	TGCAGTGCAAACGGACAGGGGCGGGAGACCCAGTACTTC
13	many	TRBV7-2	TRBJ2-7	NA	CASSNIPPYEQYF	TGTGCCAGCAGCAACATTCCCCCCTACGAGCAGTACTTC